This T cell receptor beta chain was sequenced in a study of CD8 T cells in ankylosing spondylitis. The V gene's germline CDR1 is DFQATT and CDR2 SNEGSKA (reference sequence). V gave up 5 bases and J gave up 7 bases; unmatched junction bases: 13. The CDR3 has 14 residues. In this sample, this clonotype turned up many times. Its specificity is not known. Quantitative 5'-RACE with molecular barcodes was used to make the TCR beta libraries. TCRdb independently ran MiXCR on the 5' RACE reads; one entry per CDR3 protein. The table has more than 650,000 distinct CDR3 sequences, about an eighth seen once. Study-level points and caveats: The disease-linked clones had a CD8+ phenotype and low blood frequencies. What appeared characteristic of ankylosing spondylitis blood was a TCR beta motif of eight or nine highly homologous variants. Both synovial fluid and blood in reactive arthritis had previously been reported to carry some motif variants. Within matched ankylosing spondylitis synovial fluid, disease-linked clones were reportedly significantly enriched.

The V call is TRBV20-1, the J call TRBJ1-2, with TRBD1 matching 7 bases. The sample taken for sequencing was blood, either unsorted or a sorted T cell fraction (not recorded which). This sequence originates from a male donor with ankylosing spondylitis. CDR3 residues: CSAPREGASSGYTF. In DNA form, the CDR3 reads TGCAGTGCTCCCCGGGAGGGGGCATCGTCTGGCTACACCTTC.